This is a list of T cell receptor beta chains from one sample in a study of shared clonotypes between healthy human individuals. Profiling relied on immunoSEQ multiplex PCR, and the TCRdb table lists in-frame clones only, not all of them. In the table there are some 900,000 clones, 76% of which are singletons. Sequencing used memory CD4+ T cells sorted from blood. The receptor set was obtained from a man between 18 and 35 years old in good health. CDR3s include the opening cysteine and the closing phenylalanine or tryptophan. A D gene is named only where the DNA matches it firmly. Some rows mark clone size as missing; the rest say once, few, many or name a class of expanded clone.

v_gene	abundance	d_gene	j_gene	CDR3nt	CDR3aa
TRBV9	few	NA	TRBJ1-6	TGTGCCAGCAGCTGGGATCGTAATTCACCCCTCCACTTT	CASSWDRNSPLHF
TRBV6-1	NA	NA	TRBJ2-7	TGTGCCAGCAGTGAAGAGGTTTCCTACGAGCAGTACTTC	CASSEEVSYEQYF
TRBV6-6	NA	NA	TRBJ2-1	TGTGCCAGCAGGCAGACTGGGACCACCGGGGATGAGCAGTTCTTC	CASRQTGTTGDEQFF
TRBV5-1	NA	NA	TRBJ1-4	TGCGCCAGCAGCTTGGCGGGTTCGGCTAATGAAAAACTGTTTTTT	CASSLAGSANEKLFF
TRBV2	NA	NA	TRBJ1-2	TGTGCCAGCAGTGATAGGTCAGACTATGGCTACACCTTC	CASSDRSDYGYTF
TRBV6-1	NA	NA	TRBJ1-4	TGTGCCAGCAGTGGATACACAATGCGACTTTATTTT	CASSGYTMRLYF
TRBV27	NA	NA	TRBJ1-1	TGTGCCAGCGGGGTTAACGGCCTCACTGAAGCTTTCTTT	CASGVNGLTEAFF
TRBV28	NA	NA	TRBJ1-1	TGTGCCAGCAGTTATGGCAGGGTGGGGGTTGAAGCTTTCTTT	CASSYGRVGVEAFF
TRBV18	NA	NA	TRBJ1-1	TGTGCCAGCTCACCACTAGTTGGAGTCACTGAAGCTTTCTTT	CASSPLVGVTEAFF
TRBV5-1	NA	TRBD2	TRBJ2-3	TGCGCCAGCAGCTTGGGATCGGGACTAGCGACAGATACGCAGTATTTT	CASSLGSGLATDTQYF
TRBV18	NA	NA	TRBJ1-1	TGTGCCAGCTCACCAACAGAGCGGACTGAAGCTTTCTTT	CASSPTERTEAFF
TRBV27	NA	NA	TRBJ1-5	TGTGCCAGCAGTTTACTTACGCCTGTTGGGAATCAGCCCCAGCATTTT	CASSLLTPVGNQPQHF
TRBV28	NA	TRBD2	TRBJ2-1	TGTGCCAGCAGCCAGACTAGCGGGAATGAGCAGTTCTTC	CASSQTSGNEQFF
TRBV7-6	NA	NA	TRBJ1-3	TGTGCCAGCAGCCTAGAGGCGGGGGATAGAAGATTTGGAAACACCATATATTTT	CASSLEAGDRRFGNTIYF
TRBV30	NA	NA	TRBJ2-5	TGTGCCTGGAGTGATAGCCGTGGAGAGACCCAGTACTTC	CAWSDSRGETQYF
TRBV30	NA	NA	TRBJ2-5	TGTGCCTGGAGTGGGGTTCGGGGGGCGGAGACCCAGTACTTC	CAWSGVRGAETQYF
TRBV19	NA	NA	TRBJ1-5	TGTGCCAGTAGCTTACGGGGAGGGTCACATCAGCCCCAGCATTTT	CASSLRGGSHQPQHF
TRBV5-1	NA	TRBD2	TRBJ2-7	TGCGCCAGCAGCTCCGGACTAGCAGGCGAGCAGTACTTC	CASSSGLAGEQYF
TRBV5-1	NA	NA	TRBJ2-1	TGCGCCAGCAGCTTAGCGGAAACCTACAATGAGCAGTTCTTC	CASSLAETYNEQFF
TRBV6-1	NA	NA	TRBJ1-1	TGTGCCAGCACCTTAGGGGGGGCTCGGCTCACTGAAGCTTTCTTT	CASTLGGARLTEAFF
TRBV11-2	NA	NA	TRBJ2-4	TGTGCCAGCAGCTCCTTCCTCGGGACGGACGGGTACTTC	CASSSFLGTDGYF
TRBV7-8	NA	NA	TRBJ2-5	TGTGCCAGCAGCCAAGTCGAGGCGGGGGCGAAGACCCAGTACTTC	CASSQVEAGAKTQYF
TRBV9	NA	NA	TRBJ1-1	TGTGCCAGCAGTCGTGCATGGGGCCGGAACACTGAAGCTTTCTTT	CASSRAWGRNTEAFF
TRBV30	NA	NA	TRBJ2-7	TGTGCCTGGAGAGCGGACGGAGTTACCGAGCAGTACTTC	CAWRADGVTEQYF
TRBV27	NA	NA	TRBJ2-2	TGTGCCAGCAGTTCCTGGGGGAACACCGGGGAGCTGTTTTTT	CASSSWGNTGELFF
TRBV5-6	NA	NA	TRBJ1-1	TGTGCCAGCAGCCCCGCGCGTATGAGAACTGAAGCTTTCTTT	CASSPARMRTEAFF
TRBV28	once	NA	TRBJ1-2	TGTGCCAGCCAAGGCACTGTCTATGGCTACACCTTC	CASQGTVYGYTF
TRBV5-6	NA	NA	TRBJ2-4	TGTGCCAGCAGCGGCGACAACCAAGGTCCCAAAAACATTCAGTACTTC	CASSGDNQGPKNIQYF
TRBV4-1	NA	NA	TRBJ2-1	TGCGCCAGCAGCCTCAAAGGAAGCGGCGGCGAGGATGAGCAGTTCTTC	CASSLKGSGGEDEQFF
TRBV7-2	NA	NA	TRBJ2-2	TGTGCCAGCAGCTTTATAGGGGCGCCGGGCACCGGGGAGCTGTTTTTT	CASSFIGAPGTGELFF
TRBV4-1	NA	NA	TRBJ2-5	TGCGCCAGCAGCCAAGAACCGGGTTTCCAAGAGACCCAGTACTTC	CASSQEPGFQETQYF
TRBV7-9	NA	NA	TRBJ2-5	TGTGCCAGCAGCTTAGTGGCAGCAGCTCAGACCCAGTACTTC	CASSLVAAAQTQYF
TRBV19	NA	NA	TRBJ2-7	TGTGCCAGTAGCGTGTCGGCGTACTACGAGCAGTACTTC	CASSVSAYYEQYF
TRBV7-9	NA	NA	TRBJ1-1	TGTGCCAGCAGCTTCGGGATGGGGGGAGCTTTCTTT	CASSFGMGGAFF
TRBV7-9	NA	TRBD2	TRBJ2-7	TGTGCCAGCAGCCCCCTTACTAGCGGGCGAAGGTCTCCCTACGAGCAGTACTTC	CASSPLTSGRRSPYEQYF
TRBV30	NA	NA	TRBJ1-6	TGTGCCTGGAGTGTACGGAGACGCTCACCCCTCCACTTT	CAWSVRRRSPLHF
TRBV18	NA	NA	TRBJ2-5	TGTGCCAGCTCGCCAAACGCAGGGATCTTCGAGACCCAGTACTTC	CASSPNAGIFETQYF
TRBV4-3	NA	NA	TRBJ2-2	TGCGCCAGCAGCCCGAAAACCGGGGAGCTGTTTTTT	CASSPKTGELFF
TRBV28	NA	NA	TRBJ1-6	TGTGCCAGCAGTTTACACAGCAGCTCCTATAATTCACCCCTCCACTTT	CASSLHSSSYNSPLHF
TRBV5-1	NA	TRBD2	TRBJ2-7	TGCGCCAGCAGCACTGCTAGCGGGAGGATCTCCTACGAGCAGTACTTC	CASSTASGRISYEQYF
TRBV9	NA	NA	TRBJ2-2	TGTGCCAGCAGCTTAACAGGGACCACCGGGGAGCTGTTTTTT	CASSLTGTTGELFF
TRBV5-4	few	TRBD2	TRBJ2-3	TGTGCCAGCAGCTTGGCCCTAGCGGGAGTAAGCACAGATACGCAGTATTTT	CASSLALAGVSTDTQYF
TRBV7-2	NA	NA	TRBJ1-5	TGTGCCAGCAGCTTAGCCGGGGTCGATCAGCCCCAGCATTTT	CASSLAGVDQPQHF
TRBV5-1	NA	NA	TRBJ2-7	TGCGCCAGCAGCTTGGTACCCGGGGCCTACGAGCAGTACTTC	CASSLVPGAYEQYF
TRBV5-1	NA	TRBD2	TRBJ2-7	TGCGCCAGCAGCTTGTCCGCTAGCGGGACAATCCCGGAGCAGTACTTC	CASSLSASGTIPEQYF
TRBV5-1	NA	TRBD2	TRBJ2-7	TGCGCCAGCAGCCCTAGCGGGAACACCTACGAGCAGTACTTC	CASSPSGNTYEQYF
TRBV4-1	NA	NA	TRBJ2-7	TGCGCCAGCAGCCAAGTTTTGGGAGTGGACAAAACCAACTACGAGCAGTACTTC	CASSQVLGVDKTNYEQYF
TRBV7-8	NA	NA	TRBJ2-7	TGTGCCAGCAGCCACCCGGGGGGCCACGAGCAGTACTTC	CASSHPGGHEQYF
TRBV15	NA	NA	TRBJ2-5	TGTGCCACCAGCAGAGATGGAGGGAAAGAGACCCAGTACTTC	CATSRDGGKETQYF
TRBV6-6	many	TRBD1	TRBJ2-7	TGTGCCAGCACCCCAGGGGGTAGTACCTACGAGCAGTACTTC	CASTPGGSTYEQYF
TRBV6-5	NA	NA	TRBJ2-3	TGTGCCAGCAGTTTCCAACGGGTTCCGGGAGATACGCAGTATTTT	CASSFQRVPGDTQYF
TRBV30	once	NA	TRBJ1-6	TGTGCCTCCAACCCGGAGCAGGGCAGCCCCCTCCACTTT	CASNPEQGSPLHF
TRBV5-1	once	NA	TRBJ1-2	TGCGCCAGCAGCCTCGGGGGTTCTAACTATGGCTACACCTTC	CASSLGGSNYGYTF
TRBV5-1	NA	TRBD1	TRBJ1-1	TGCGCCAGCAGCTTGTACAGGGGGACTGAAGCTTTCTTT	CASSLYRGTEAFF
TRBV7-9	NA	TRBD1	TRBJ1-4	TGTGCCAGCAGCGCAGGGGGCGCGTTCGATCGTGAAAAACTGTTTTTT	CASSAGGAFDREKLFF
TRBV15	NA	TRBD1	TRBJ1-3	TGTGCCACCAGCAGAGAAACAGGGGGTTCTGGAAACACCATATATTTT	CATSRETGGSGNTIYF
TRBV5-8	NA	NA	TRBJ2-1	TGTGCCAGCAGCTGGGGATTGAGGGAGCAGTTCTTC	CASSWGLREQFF
TRBV10-1	few	NA	TRBJ1-6	TGCGCCAGCAGTCTGGACAGCTCGAATTCACCCCTCCACTTT	CASSLDSSNSPLHF
TRBV9	NA	TRBD1	TRBJ2-1	TGTGCCAGCAGCGTTTCAGGGGGCGCCCACAATGAGCAGTTCTTC	CASSVSGGAHNEQFF
TRBV6-5	NA	NA	TRBJ2-5	TGTGCCAGCAGTTACTCAGAAGCTACCCAAGAGACCCAGTACTTC	CASSYSEATQETQYF